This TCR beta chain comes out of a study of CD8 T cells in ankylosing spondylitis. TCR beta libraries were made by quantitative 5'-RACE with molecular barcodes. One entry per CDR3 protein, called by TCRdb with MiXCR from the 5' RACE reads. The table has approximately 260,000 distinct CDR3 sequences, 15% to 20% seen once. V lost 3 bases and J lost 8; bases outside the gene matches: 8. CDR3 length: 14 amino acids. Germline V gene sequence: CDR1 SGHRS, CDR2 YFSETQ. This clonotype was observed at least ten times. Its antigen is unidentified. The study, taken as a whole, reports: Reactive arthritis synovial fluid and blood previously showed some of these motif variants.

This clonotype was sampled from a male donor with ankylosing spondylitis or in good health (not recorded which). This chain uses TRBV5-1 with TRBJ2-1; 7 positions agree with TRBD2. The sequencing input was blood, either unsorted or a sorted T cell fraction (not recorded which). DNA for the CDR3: TGCGCCAGCAGCTCCGGGACTAACTTTGATGAGCAGTTCTTC. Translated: CASSSGTNFDEQFF.